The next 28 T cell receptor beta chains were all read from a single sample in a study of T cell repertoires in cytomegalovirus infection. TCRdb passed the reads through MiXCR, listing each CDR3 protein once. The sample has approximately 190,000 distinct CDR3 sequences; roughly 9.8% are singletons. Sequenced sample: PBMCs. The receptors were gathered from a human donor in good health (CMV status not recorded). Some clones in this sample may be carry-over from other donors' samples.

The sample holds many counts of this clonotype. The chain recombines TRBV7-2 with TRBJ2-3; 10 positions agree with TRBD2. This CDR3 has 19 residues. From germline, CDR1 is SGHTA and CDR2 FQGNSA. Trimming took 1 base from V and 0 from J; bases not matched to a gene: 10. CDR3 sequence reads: CASSLVLAGGYSSTDTQYF. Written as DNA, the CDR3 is TGTGCCAGCAGCTTAGTCTTAGCGGGAGGTTACTCTAGCACAGATACGCAGTATTTT.

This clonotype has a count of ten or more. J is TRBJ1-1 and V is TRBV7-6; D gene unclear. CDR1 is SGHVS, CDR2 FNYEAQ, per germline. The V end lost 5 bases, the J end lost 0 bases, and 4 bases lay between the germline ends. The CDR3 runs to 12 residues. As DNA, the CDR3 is TGTGCCAGCAGCGCCATGAACACTGAAGCTTTCTTT. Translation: CASSAMNTEAFF.

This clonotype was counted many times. CDR3 bases: TGTGCCAGCGGTGGGGGAAGGACTTACTCCTACGAGCAGTACTTC. It is translated as CASGGGRTYSYEQYF. The genes are TRBV6-1 and TRBJ2-7; either TRBD1 or TRBD2 may fit D (5 bases each). Trimming pared 8 bases from V and 0 bases from J, leaving 17 bases between. This CDR3 is 15 amino acids long. Germline V CDR1 and CDR2: MNHNS, SASEGT.

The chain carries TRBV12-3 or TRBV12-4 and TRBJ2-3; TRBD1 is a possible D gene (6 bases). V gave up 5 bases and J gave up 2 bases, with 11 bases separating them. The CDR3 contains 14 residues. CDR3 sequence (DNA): TGTGCCAGCAGTAAACGGGACAACACAGATACGCAGTATTTT. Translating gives CASSKRDNTDTQYF.

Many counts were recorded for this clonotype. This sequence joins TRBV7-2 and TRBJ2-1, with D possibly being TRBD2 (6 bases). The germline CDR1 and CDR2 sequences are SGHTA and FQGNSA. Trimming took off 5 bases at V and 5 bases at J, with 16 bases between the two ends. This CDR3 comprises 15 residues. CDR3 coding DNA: TGTGCCAGCAGCCCCCAGTCGGCGGGGCACAATGAGCAGTTCTTC. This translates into CASSPQSAGHNEQFF.

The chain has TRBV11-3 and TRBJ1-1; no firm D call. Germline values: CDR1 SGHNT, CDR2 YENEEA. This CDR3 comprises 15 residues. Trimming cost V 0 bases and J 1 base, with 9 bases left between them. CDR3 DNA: TGTGCCAGCAGCTTAGATCCTGACCCGAACACTGAAGCTTTCTTT. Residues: CASSLDPDPNTEAFF.

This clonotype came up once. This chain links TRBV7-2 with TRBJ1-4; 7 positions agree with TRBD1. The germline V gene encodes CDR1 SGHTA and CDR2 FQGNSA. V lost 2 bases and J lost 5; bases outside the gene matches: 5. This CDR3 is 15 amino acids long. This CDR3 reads CASSLRAGGNEKLFF. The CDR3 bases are TGTGCCAGCAGCTTAAGGGCAGGGGGAAATGAAAAACTGTTTTTT.

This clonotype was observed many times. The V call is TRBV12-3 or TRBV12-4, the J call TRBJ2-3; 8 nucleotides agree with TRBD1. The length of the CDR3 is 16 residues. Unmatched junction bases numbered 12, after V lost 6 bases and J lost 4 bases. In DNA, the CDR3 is TGTGCCAGCAGCCCCGAGGCAGGGGGCCTATCAGATACGCAGTATTTT. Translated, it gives CASSPEAGGLSDTQYF.

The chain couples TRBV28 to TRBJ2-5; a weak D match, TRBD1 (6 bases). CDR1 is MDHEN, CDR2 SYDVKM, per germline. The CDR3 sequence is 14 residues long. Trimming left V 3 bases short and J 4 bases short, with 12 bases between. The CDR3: CASSLLRGAETQYF. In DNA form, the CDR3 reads TGTGCCAGCAGTTTGCTCAGGGGAGCAGAGACCCAGTACTTC. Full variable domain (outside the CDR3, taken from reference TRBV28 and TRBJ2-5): DVKVTQSSRYLVKRTGEKVFLECVQDMDHENMFWYRQDPGLGLRLIYFSYDVKMKEKGDIPEGYSVSREKKERFSLILESASTNQTSMYLCASSLLRGAETQYFGPGTRLLVL.

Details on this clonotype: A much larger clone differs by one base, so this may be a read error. The CDR3 DNA reads as TGTGCCAGCAGTTGGAGACTAGCGGGAGGGCCGACCGGGGAGCTGTTTTTT. Its translation is CASSWRLAGGPTGELFF. The J gene is TRBJ2-2, the V gene TRBV27; 14 positions match TRBD2. This CDR3 has 17 amino acids. Germline V gene lookup returns CDR1 MNHEY and CDR2 SMNVEV (reference sequence). V dropped 4 bases and J dropped 5; count of bases not matched to a gene: 6.

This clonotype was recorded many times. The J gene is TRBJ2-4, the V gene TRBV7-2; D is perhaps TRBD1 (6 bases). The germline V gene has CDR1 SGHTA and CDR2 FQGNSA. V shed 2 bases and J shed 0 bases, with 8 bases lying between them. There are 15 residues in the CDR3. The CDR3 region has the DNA TGTGCCAGCAGCTTAAGGGGGATAGCCAAAAACATTCAGTACTTC. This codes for CASSLRGIAKNIQYF.

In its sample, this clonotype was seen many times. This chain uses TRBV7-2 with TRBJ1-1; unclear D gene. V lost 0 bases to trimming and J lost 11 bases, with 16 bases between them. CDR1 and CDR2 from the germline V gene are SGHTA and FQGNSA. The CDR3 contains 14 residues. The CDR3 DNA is TGTGCCAGCAGCTTAGCGCTCGTCAGGTCGCGGGCTTTCTTT. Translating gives CASSLALVRSRAFF.

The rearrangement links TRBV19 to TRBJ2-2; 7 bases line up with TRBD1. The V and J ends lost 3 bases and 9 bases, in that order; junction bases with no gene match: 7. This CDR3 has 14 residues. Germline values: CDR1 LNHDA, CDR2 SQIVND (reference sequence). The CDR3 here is CASSIVTGIRELFF. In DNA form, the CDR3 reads TGTGCCAGTAGTATCGTGACAGGGATTAGGGAGCTGTTTTTT. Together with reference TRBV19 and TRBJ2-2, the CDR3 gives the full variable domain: DGGITQSPKYLFRKEGQNVTLSCEQNLNHDAMYWYRQDPGQGLRLIYYSQIVNDFQKGDIAEGYSVSREKKESFPLTVTSAQKNPTAFYLCASSIVTGIRELFFGEGSRLTVL.

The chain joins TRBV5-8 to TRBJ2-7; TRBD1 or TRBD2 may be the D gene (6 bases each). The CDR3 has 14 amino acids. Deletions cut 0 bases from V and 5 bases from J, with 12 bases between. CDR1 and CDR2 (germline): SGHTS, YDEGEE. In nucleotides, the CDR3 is TGTGCCAGCAGCTTGGCCGGGGGCGGTGACGAGCAGTACTTC. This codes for CASSLAGGGDEQYF.

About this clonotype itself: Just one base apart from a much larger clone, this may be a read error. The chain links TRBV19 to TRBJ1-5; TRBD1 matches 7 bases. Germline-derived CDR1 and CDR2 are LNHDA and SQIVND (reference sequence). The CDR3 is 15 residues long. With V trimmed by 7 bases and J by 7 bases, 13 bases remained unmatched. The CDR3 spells CASTKGAGGNQPQHF. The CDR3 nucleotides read TGTGCCAGTACCAAGGGGGCAGGGGGAAACCAGCCCCAGCATTTT. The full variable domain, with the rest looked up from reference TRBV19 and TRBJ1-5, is DGGITQSPKYLFRKEGQNVTLSCEQNLNHDAMYWYRQDPGQGLRLIYYSQIVNDFQKGDIAEGYSVSREKKESFPLTVTSAQKNPTAFYLCASTKGAGGNQPQHFGDGTRLSIL.

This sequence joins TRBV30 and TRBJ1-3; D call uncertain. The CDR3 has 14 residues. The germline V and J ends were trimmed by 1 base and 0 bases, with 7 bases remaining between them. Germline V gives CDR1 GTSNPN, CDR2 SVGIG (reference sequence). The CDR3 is CAWSAQSSGNTIYF. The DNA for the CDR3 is TGTGCCTGGAGTGCGCAGTCCTCTGGAAACACCATATATTTT.

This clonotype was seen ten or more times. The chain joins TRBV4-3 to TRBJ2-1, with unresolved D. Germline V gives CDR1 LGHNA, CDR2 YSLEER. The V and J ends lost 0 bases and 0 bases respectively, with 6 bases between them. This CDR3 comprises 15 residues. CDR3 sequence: CASSQDESSYNEQFF. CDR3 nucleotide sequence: TGCGCCAGCAGCCAAGATGAGAGCTCCTACAATGAGCAGTTCTTC.

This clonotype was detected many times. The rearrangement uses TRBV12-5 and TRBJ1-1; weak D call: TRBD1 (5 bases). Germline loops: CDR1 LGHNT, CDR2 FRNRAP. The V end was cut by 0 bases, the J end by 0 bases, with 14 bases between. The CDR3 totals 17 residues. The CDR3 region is CASGLVSGGDMNTEAFF. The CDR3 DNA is TGTGCTAGTGGTTTGGTAAGCGGGGGGGATATGAACACTGAAGCTTTCTTT.

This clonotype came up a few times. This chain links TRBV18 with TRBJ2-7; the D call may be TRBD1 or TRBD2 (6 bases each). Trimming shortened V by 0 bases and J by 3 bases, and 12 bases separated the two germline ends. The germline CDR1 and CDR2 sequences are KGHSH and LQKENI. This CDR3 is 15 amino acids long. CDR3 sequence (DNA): TGTGCCAGCTCACCACCGACGGGGGCTAACTACGAGCAGTACTTC. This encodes CASSPPTGANYEQYF. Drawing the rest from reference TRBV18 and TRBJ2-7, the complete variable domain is NAGVMQNPRHLVRRRGQEARLRCSPMKGHSHVYWYRQLPEEGLKFMVYLQKENIIDESGMPKERFSAEFPKEGPSILRIQQVVRGDSAAYFCASSPPTGANYEQYFGPGTRLTVT.

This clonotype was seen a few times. The DNA of the CDR3 is TGCAGTGCAAGGACAGAAAATGAAAAACTGTTTTTT. It specifies CSARTENEKLFF. This chain connects TRBV20-1 to TRBJ1-4, with a possible D match to TRBD1 (6 bases). Germline CDR1 and CDR2: DFQATT and SNEGSKA (reference sequence). V shed 6 bases and J shed 5 bases, with 10 bases lying between them. The CDR3 has 12 amino acids.

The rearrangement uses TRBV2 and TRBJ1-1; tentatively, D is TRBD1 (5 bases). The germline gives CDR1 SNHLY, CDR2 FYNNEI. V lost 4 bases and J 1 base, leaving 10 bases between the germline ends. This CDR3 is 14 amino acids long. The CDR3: CASSVNGGNTEAFF. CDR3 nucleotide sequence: TGTGCCAGCAGTGTTAACGGGGGGAACACTGAAGCTTTCTTT.

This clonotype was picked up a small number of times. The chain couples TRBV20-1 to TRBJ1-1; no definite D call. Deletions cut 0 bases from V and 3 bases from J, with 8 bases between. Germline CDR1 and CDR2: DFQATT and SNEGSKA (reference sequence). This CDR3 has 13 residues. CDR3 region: CSARDDGHTEAFF. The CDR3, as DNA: TGCAGTGCTAGAGATGACGGACACACTGAAGCTTTCTTT.

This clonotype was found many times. In DNA, the CDR3 is TGTGCCAGCAGCTTCTCGGGACTAGCTTTGGAGACCCAGTACTTC. Translated: CASSFSGLALETQYF. This chain links TRBV11-2 with TRBJ2-5; TRBD2 agrees at 9 bases. The CDR3 is 15 residues long. J lost 5 bases, V lost 3 bases, and 7 bases had no gene match. Germline V CDR1 and CDR2: SGHAT, FQNNGV.

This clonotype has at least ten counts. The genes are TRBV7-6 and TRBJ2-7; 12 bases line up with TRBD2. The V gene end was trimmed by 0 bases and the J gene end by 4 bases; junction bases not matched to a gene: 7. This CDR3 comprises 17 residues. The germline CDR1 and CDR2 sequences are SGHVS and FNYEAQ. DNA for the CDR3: TGTGCCAGCAGCTTAGCTCCTTGGACTAGCGGGACTTACGAGCAGTACTTC. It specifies CASSLAPWTSGTYEQYF.

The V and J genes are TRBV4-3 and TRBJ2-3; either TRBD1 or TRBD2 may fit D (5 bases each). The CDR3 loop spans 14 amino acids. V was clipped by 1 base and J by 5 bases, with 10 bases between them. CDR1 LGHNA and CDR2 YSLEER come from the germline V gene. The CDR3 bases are TGCGCCAGCAGCCAAGCGGGGCCCAGAGATACGCAGTATTTT. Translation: CASSQAGPRDTQYF.

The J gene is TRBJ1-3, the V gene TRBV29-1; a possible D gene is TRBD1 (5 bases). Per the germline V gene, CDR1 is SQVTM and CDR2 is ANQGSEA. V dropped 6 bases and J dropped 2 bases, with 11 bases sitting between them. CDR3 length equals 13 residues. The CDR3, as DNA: TGCAGCGTGATTGGGGGGGCTGGAAACACCATATATTTT. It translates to CSVIGGAGNTIYF.

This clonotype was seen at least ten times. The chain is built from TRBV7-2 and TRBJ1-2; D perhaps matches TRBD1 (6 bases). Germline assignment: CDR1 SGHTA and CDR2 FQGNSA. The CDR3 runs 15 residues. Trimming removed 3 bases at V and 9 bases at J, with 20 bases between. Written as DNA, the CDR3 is TGTGCCAGCAGCTTTAGTTCTAGGACAGCTGGGAGCTACACCTTC. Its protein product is CASSFSSRTAGSYTF.

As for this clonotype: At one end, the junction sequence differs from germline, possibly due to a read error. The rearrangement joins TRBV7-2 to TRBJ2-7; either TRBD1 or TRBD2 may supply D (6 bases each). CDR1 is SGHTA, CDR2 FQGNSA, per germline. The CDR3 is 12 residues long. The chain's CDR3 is CASSLVGGRWHF. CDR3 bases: TGTGCCAGCAGCTTAGTTGGGGGGCGGTGGCACTTC. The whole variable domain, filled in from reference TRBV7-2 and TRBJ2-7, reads GAGVSQSPSNKVTEKGKDVELRCDPISGHTALYWYRQSLGQGLEFLIYFQGNSAPDKSGLPSDRFSAERTGGSVSTLTIQRTQQEDSAVYLCASSLVGGRWHFGPGTRLTVT.